The 26 T cell receptor beta chains in this list originate from one sample, sequenced in a study of T cell repertoires in cytomegalovirus infection. Antigens of these TCRs are unknown. MiXCR, applied by TCRdb to the reads, yields one record per CDR3 protein. The sample consists of 200,000 to 250,000 distinct CDR3 sequences, around two fifths of them appearing once. The source material was CD8+ T cells from cultured PBMCs, sampled from culture after CMV antigen stimulation. The receptor set was obtained from a human donor in good health (CMV status not recorded). Some clones in this sample may be carry-over from other donors' samples.

The chain is built from TRBV27 and TRBJ2-5, with D possibly being TRBD1 (7 bases). The germline V gene has CDR1 MNHEY and CDR2 SMNVEV (reference sequence). The CDR3 sequence is 17 residues long. Trimming removed 5 bases from V and 2 bases from J, with 21 bases in between. The CDR3 sequence: CASSPYGPTGTQETQYF. CDR3 bases: TGTGCCAGCAGTCCCTATGGGCCGACAGGGACTCAAGAGACCCAGTACTTC.

This sequence joins TRBV2 and TRBJ1-3; weak D call: TRBD1 (5 bases). The CDR3 runs to 17 residues. Germline V gene data show CDR1 as SNHLY and CDR2 as FYNNEI. V lost 3 bases and J 2 bases, leaving 17 bases between the germline ends. The CDR3, as DNA: TGTGCCAGCAGTGAGGGACCCATCAGGCTCACTGGAAACACCATATATTTT. Translated, it gives CASSEGPIRLTGNTIYF.

In its sample, this clonotype was seen a few times. The junction differs from germline at one of its ends, possibly a read error. In DNA, the CDR3 is TGTGCCAGCAGATTAGCGGGAGGAGGCTACAATGAGCAGTTCTTC. Protein: CASRLAGGGYNEQFF. The rearrangement links TRBV11-2 to TRBJ2-1; 10 bases agree with TRBD2. Germline assignment: CDR1 SGHAT and CDR2 FQNNGV. CDR3 length equals 15 residues.

A note on this clonotype: As the CDR3 is not closed by the conserved phenylalanine or tryptophan, this likely results from a read error. V usage is TRBV12-3 or TRBV12-4 and J usage is TRBJ2-5; D is ambiguous. V was trimmed by 7 bases and J by 1 base, leaving 10 bases between them. The CDR3 extends over 13 amino acids. The DNA for the CDR3 is TGTGCCAGCAAACCCGCGGTCCAAGAGACCCAGTACCTC. It is translated as CASKPAVQETQYL.

Note on this clonotype: Since the CDR3 does not end with the conserved phenylalanine or tryptophan, this likely comes from a read error. Because the CDR3's place on the DNA is in doubt, the DNA is left out and the CDR3 is given as listed by TCRdb. The chain links TRBV4-1 to TRBJ2-1; the D segment call TRBD2 is taken from the table without a DNA check. The CDR3 length equals 17 residues, ends included. Germline V CDR1 and CDR2: MGHRA, YSYEKL. The chain's CDR3 is CASSQTPLAAFNNEKFL.

This clonotype came up a few times. The rearrangement uses TRBV7-6 and TRBJ2-1; either TRBD1 or TRBD2 may supply D (5 bases each). This CDR3 comprises 17 residues. V was pared by 4 bases and J by 0 bases, with 16 bases between. CDR1 and CDR2 from the germline V gene are SGHVS and FNYEAQ. As DNA, the CDR3 is TGTGCCAGCAGCTCCCCGAGGGACGAAAGCTCCTACAATGAGCAGTTCTTC. It is translated as CASSSPRDESSYNEQFF.

The chain combines TRBV30 with TRBJ2-7; no definite D call. Trimming pared 4 bases from V and 0 bases from J, leaving 7 bases between. The CDR3 is 12 amino acids. CDR1 and CDR2 from the germline V gene are GTSNPN and SVGIG (reference sequence). CDR3 coding DNA: TGTGCCTGGATCGGAGACTCCTACGAGCAGTACTTC. It yields the protein CAWIGDSYEQYF.

The J gene is TRBJ1-3, the V gene TRBV29-1, with D tentatively TRBD1 (6 bases). The CDR3 covers 14 residues. V was shortened by 6 bases and J by 0 bases, with 12 bases between the two germline ends. Germline CDR1 and CDR2: SQVTM and ANQGSEA. The CDR3: CSVGMDSSGNTIYF. For the CDR3, the DNA is TGCAGCGTGGGTATGGACAGCTCTGGAAACACCATATATTTT.

Only a few counts were recorded for this clonotype. The chain couples TRBV11-2 to TRBJ2-7; D remains ambiguous. The germline V gene encodes CDR1 SGHAT and CDR2 FQNNGV. V lost 0 bases and J lost 3, with 12 bases in between. This CDR3 is built from 15 residues. This chain's CDR3 is CASSLEGLLNYEQYF. The CDR3 DNA reads TGTGCCAGCAGCTTAGAGGGTCTGCTTAACTACGAGCAGTACTTC.

The V call is TRBV7-2, the J call TRBJ2-1; 7 bases are shared with TRBD2. Germline V gives CDR1 SGHTA, CDR2 FQGNSA. The CDR3 has 13 amino acids. Trimming cost V 5 bases and J 4 bases; bases outside gene matches: 2. This chain's CDR3 is CASSRLAYNEQFF. Written as DNA, the CDR3 is TGTGCCAGCAGCCGACTAGCATACAATGAGCAGTTCTTC. Using reference TRBV7-2 and TRBJ2-1 for the parts outside the CDR3, the full variable domain is GAGVSQSPSNKVTEKGKDVELRCDPISGHTALYWYRQSLGQGLEFLIYFQGNSAPDKSGLPSDRFSAERTGGSVSTLTIQRTQQEDSAVYLCASSRLAYNEQFFGPGTRLTVL.

With respect to this clonotype: One end of the junction is discordant with germline, which a read error may explain. V is TRBV7-2 and J is TRBJ1-2, with D perhaps TRBD1 (5 bases). CDR1 is SGHTA and CDR2 is FQGNSA in the germline V gene. The CDR3 is 15 amino acids. This chain's CDR3 is CARSARAEGNYGSTF. CDR3 DNA: TGTGCCAGAAGCGCCAGGGCAGAGGGCAACTATGGCTCCACCTTC.

V gene TRBV27 combines with J gene TRBJ1-1; D might be TRBD1 (5 bases). Germline lookup yields CDR1 MNHEY and CDR2 SMNVEV (reference sequence). The V gene lost 5 bases and the J gene lost 7 bases, with 11 bases spanning the gap. The CDR3 runs 12 residues. CDR3 in amino acids: CASSPGTNEAFF. CDR3 coding DNA: TGTGCCAGCAGTCCCGGGACGAATGAAGCTTTCTTT.

This clonotype was found a few times. V is TRBV7-3 and J is TRBJ2-5, with 7 bases aligning to TRBD2. The CDR3 sequence is 15 residues long. The V gene's germline CDR1 is SGHTA and CDR2 FQGTGA. Unmatched junction bases numbered 6, after V lost 5 bases and J lost 0 bases. CDR3 protein: CASSPSGSYQETQYF. Written as DNA, the CDR3 is TGTGCCAGCAGCCCTAGCGGATCGTACCAAGAGACCCAGTACTTC.

CDR3 nucleotides: TGTGCCAGCAGCACCAGTAGCGGGAGGGGGTCGTATGAGCAGTTCTTC. Its translation: CASSTSSGRGSYEQFF. This chain joins TRBV7-6 and TRBJ2-1; TRBD2 agrees at 11 bases. V trimming: 5 bases; J trimming: 8 bases; junction bases outside the gene matches: 11. The CDR3 contains 16 residues. Germline CDR1 SGHVS, CDR2 FNYEAQ.

This chain joins TRBV14 and TRBJ2-7; tentatively, D is TRBD2 (5 bases). The CDR3 sequence is 15 residues long. The germline V gene has CDR1 SGHDN and CDR2 FVKESK. Deletions cut 3 bases from V and 3 bases from J, with 15 bases between. The CDR3 protein is CASSHATSGGYEQYF. CDR3 DNA sequence: TGTGCCAGCAGCCACGCTACCAGCGGTGGCTACGAGCAGTACTTC.

This clonotype occurred a few times. This chain connects TRBV10-3 to TRBJ2-2; TRBD2 aligns across 10 bases. Germline V gene sequence: CDR1 ENHRY, CDR2 SYGVKD. The CDR3 is made up of 18 amino acids. V trimming: 3 bases; J trimming: 4 bases; junction bases outside the gene matches: 11. CDR3 sequence: CAISDLLGLAASTGELFF. The CDR3 coding sequence is TGTGCCATCAGTGACCTTTTAGGACTAGCGGCGAGCACCGGGGAGCTGTTTTTT.

Note on this clonotype: This clone may be a read error of a much larger clone one base away. This chain uses TRBV7-2 with TRBJ2-5; the D is unclear. The V end was cut by 5 bases, the J end by 3 bases, with 16 bases between. The CDR3 has 15 residues. Germline V CDR1 and CDR2: SGHTA, FQGNSA. The CDR3 here is CASSATRYFEETQYF. DNA of the CDR3: TGTGCCAGCAGCGCCACCCGGTACTTCGAAGAGACCCAGTACTTC.

This clonotype came up a few times. The CDR3 coding sequence is TGTGCCAGCAGCTCCGGCGGAGGGGAGGGTCCCTACAATGAGCAGTTCTTC. Its protein is CASSSGGGEGPYNEQFF. The chain links TRBV7-3 to TRBJ2-1; 7 bases are a match to TRBD2. Losses at the gene ends were 4 bases for V and 2 bases for J; bases not matched to a gene: 11. The CDR3 totals 17 residues. The germline V gene has CDR1 SGHTA and CDR2 FQGTGA. Using reference TRBV7-3 and TRBJ2-1 for the parts outside the CDR3, the full variable domain is GAGVSQTPSNKVTEKGKYVELRCDPISGHTALYWYRQSLGQGPEFLIYFQGTGAADDSGLPNDRFFAVRPEGSVSTLKIQRTERGDSAVYLCASSSGGGEGPYNEQFFGPGTRLTVL.

The chain links TRBV12-3 or TRBV12-4 to TRBJ2-7; 10 positions agree with TRBD2. The ends lost 5 bases at V and 2 bases at J; junction bases unmatched: 6. The CDR3 is 15 amino acids. In DNA, the CDR3 is TGTGCCAGCAGTATATCTAGCGGGGGAGCCTACGAGCAGTACTTC. Translating it yields CASSISSGGAYEQYF.

This clonotype was observed a few times. The chain couples TRBV10-1 to TRBJ2-1; D unresolved. This CDR3 has 11 amino acids. CDR1 is WNHNN, CDR2 SYGVQD, per germline (reference sequence). V gave up 3 bases and J gave up 7 bases, with 4 bases separating them. The CDR3 is CASSEGNEQFF. The CDR3, as DNA: TGCGCCAGCAGTGAAGGTAATGAGCAGTTCTTC.

V and J are TRBV28 and TRBJ2-7; no definite D call. The V and J ends lost 4 bases and 4 bases respectively, with 17 bases between them. In germline, CDR1 is MDHEN, CDR2 SYDVKM. The CDR3 is made up of 15 amino acids. The CDR3 DNA reads as TGTGCCAGCAGTTCTTCTACTACTGTCTCTTACGAGCAGTACTTC. Its translation: CASSSSTTVSYEQYF.

The rearrangement joins TRBV7-4 to TRBJ2-5; 8 bases match TRBD2. Germline V CDR1 and CDR2: SGHVT, SQSDAQ. Trimming at V came to 4 bases and at J to 5 bases, leaving 3 bases not matched to a gene. This CDR3 comprises 13 residues. For the CDR3, the DNA is TGTGCCAGCAGCTCCGGGACTAGTGAGACCCAGTACTTC. Translation gives CASSSGTSETQYF. The entire variable domain, with the rest obtained from reference TRBV7-4 and TRBJ2-5, is as follows: GAGVSQSPRYKVAKRGRDVALRCDSISGHVTLYWYRQTLGQGSEVLTYSQSDAQRDKSGRPSGRFSAERPERSVSTLKIQRTEQGDSAVYLCASSSGTSETQYFGPGTRLLVL.

This clonotype was picked up many times. The V call is TRBV5-6, the J call TRBJ1-2; D may be TRBD1 (5 bases). V lost 3 bases and J 2 bases, leaving 8 bases between the germline ends. CDR3 length: 13 residues. Germline lookup yields CDR1 SGHDT and CDR2 YYEEEE. The CDR3 reads CASSSQENYGYTF. The CDR3 nucleotides read TGTGCCAGCAGCTCACAGGAGAACTATGGCTACACCTTC. The full variable domain, its missing parts supplied by reference TRBV5-6 and TRBJ1-2, is DAGVTQSPTHLIKTRGQQVTLRCSPKSGHDTVSWYQQALGQGPQFIFQYYEEEERQRGNFPDRFSGHQFPNYSSELNVNALLLGDSALYLCASSSQENYGYTFGSGTRLTVV.

The V gene is TRBV4-3, the J gene TRBJ1-5; TRBD1 aligns across 7 bases. In germline, CDR1 is LGHNA, CDR2 YSLEER. The CDR3 is 16 residues long. J gave up 6 bases and V 3 bases, and 11 bases lay outside the gene matches. This chain's CDR3 is CASSHRTGGFPQPQHF. In nucleotides, the CDR3 is TGCGCCAGCAGCCATAGGACAGGCGGATTTCCTCAGCCCCAGCATTTT.

The chain links TRBV29-1 to TRBJ1-1; TRBD1 is a possible D gene (5 bases). In germline, CDR1 is SQVTM, CDR2 ANQGSEA. The CDR3 is 12 residues long. V was clipped by 6 bases and J by 8 bases, with 16 bases between them. The DNA of the CDR3 is TGCAGCGTGGGTCTCGGGACGGGAGAAGCTTTCTTT. Its translation: CSVGLGTGEAFF.

This clonotype was observed a handful of times. The chain employs TRBV19 and TRBJ1-5, with TRBD1 matching 7 bases. Unmatched junction bases numbered 8, after V lost 5 bases and J lost 4 bases. CDR1 is LNHDA and CDR2 is SQIVND in the germline V gene (reference sequence). The CDR3 is made up of 15 amino acids. CDR3 in amino acids: CASSPWEGANQPQHF. CDR3 DNA: TGTGCCAGTAGTCCCTGGGAGGGGGCTAATCAGCCCCAGCATTTT.